The 25 T cell receptor beta chains below come from one sample, sequenced in a study of neurological immune-mediated disorders. TCRdb called the 5' RACE reads again in MiXCR, with one record for every CDR3 protein. The sample holds approximately 87,000 distinct CDR3 sequences; 14% are singletons and the top ten take roughly 7.3%. The sample taken for sequencing was PBMCs. These TCRs come from a woman in her fifties or sixties in good health.

In this sample, this clonotype turned up many times. The gene calls are TRBV27 and TRBJ2-1; D is possibly TRBD2 (6 bases). Germline CDR1 MNHEY, CDR2 SMNVEV (reference sequence). Trimming shortened V by 4 bases and J by 7 bases, and 17 bases separated the two germline ends. The CDR3 sequence is 15 residues long. The CDR3 loop reads CASSSGLTMGNEQFF. In DNA form, the CDR3 reads TGTGCCAGCAGTTCGGGACTTACAATGGGGAATGAGCAGTTCTTC.

At least ten counts were recorded for this clonotype. The chain uses TRBV5-1 and TRBJ2-1; TRBD1 matches 10 bases. The germline V gene has CDR1 SGHRS and CDR2 YFSETQ. The length of the CDR3 is 15 residues. V gave up 1 base and J gave up 12 bases; unmatched junction bases: 10. Here the CDR3 reads CASSLQDRGPLWQFF. The CDR3 nucleotides are TGCGCCAGCAGCTTGCAAGACAGGGGGCCGTTATGGCAGTTCTTC.

This clonotype has ten or more counts. The V call is TRBV6-5, the J call TRBJ2-2, with D perhaps TRBD2 (5 bases). The V gene's germline CDR1 is MNHEY and CDR2 SVGAGI. CDR3 size: 16 residues. Trimming removed 3 bases from V and 6 bases from J, with 17 bases in between. Written as DNA, the CDR3 is TGTGCCAGCAGTTATAAGAGGGCTTTGAAAGCCGGGGAGCTGTTTTTT. This codes for CASSYKRALKAGELFF.

This clonotype occurred many times. This rearrangement joins TRBV28 to TRBJ2-5; 8 nucleotides agree with TRBD2. The CDR3 length is 19 residues. Losses at the gene ends were 2 bases for V and 3 bases for J; bases not matched to a gene: 17. Per germline, CDR1 MDHEN and CDR2 SYDVKM. The CDR3 loop is CASSLMGPRARTSKETQYF. The CDR3 DNA reads as TGTGCCAGCAGTTTAATGGGACCCAGAGCCCGGACTAGCAAAGAGACCCAGTACTTC.

This clonotype was counted many times. The chain links TRBV29-1 to TRBJ2-5, with D possibly TRBD2 on 7 matching bases. Germline CDR1 reads SQVTM; CDR2 reads ANQGSEA. V was trimmed by 7 bases and J by 5 bases, leaving 17 bases between them. The CDR3 spans 13 residues. CDR3 residues: CSATRGLGETQYF. The CDR3, as DNA: TGCAGCGCCACGCGGGGGCTCGGTGAGACCCAGTACTTC.

The sample holds many counts of this clonotype. The rearrangement links TRBV5-1 to TRBJ2-3; D remains unclear. The CDR3 loop spans 12 amino acids. V lost 3 bases, J lost 6 bases, and 8 bases lay in between. Germline V lookup: CDR1 SGHRS, CDR2 YFSETQ. The CDR3: CASSSRMDTQYF. CDR3 DNA sequence: TGCGCCAGCAGCTCAAGGATGGATACGCAGTATTTT.

At least ten counts were recorded for this clonotype. This sequence joins TRBV7-2 and TRBJ2-1; no definite D call. Germline V gene data show CDR1 as SGHTA and CDR2 as FQGNSA. The V end was cut by 3 bases, the J end by 3 bases, with 6 bases between. This CDR3 spans 13 amino acids. CDR3 loop: CASSLRNYNEQFF. In DNA form, the CDR3 reads TGTGCCAGCAGCTTGAGGAACTACAATGAGCAGTTCTTC.

This clonotype was recorded at least ten times. The chain recombines TRBV20-1 with TRBJ2-6; 8 bases are shared with TRBD1. The length of the CDR3 is 17 residues. Germline lookup yields CDR1 DFQATT and CDR2 SNEGSKA (reference sequence). The V and J ends lost 6 bases and 0 bases, in that order; junction bases with no gene match: 10. The CDR3 spells CSAIAGTGSSGANVLTF. The CDR3 DNA reads as TGCAGTGCCATCGCCGGGACAGGCAGCTCTGGGGCCAACGTCCTGACTTTC.

This clonotype was seen repeatedly, ten times or more. The chain is built from TRBV20-1 and TRBJ2-5, with 8 bases aligning to TRBD2. With V trimmed by 5 bases and J by 5 bases, 7 bases remained unmatched. CDR3 size: 13 residues. From germline, CDR1 is DFQATT and CDR2 SNEGSKA (reference sequence). In nucleotides, the CDR3 is TGCAGTGCTCCCGCCGGGGGGGGGGAGACCCAGTACTTC. It yields the protein CSAPAGGGETQYF.

The genes are TRBV5-5 and TRBJ1-5; D is ambiguous. Germline lookup yields CDR1 SGHKS and CDR2 YYEKEE (reference sequence). This CDR3 is built from 11 residues. The ends were cut back, 4 bases at V and 10 bases at J, with 9 bases in the middle. This CDR3 is CASSDLGPQHF. The CDR3, as DNA: TGTGCCAGCAGCGACCTCGGTCCCCAGCATTTT. The whole variable domain, filled in from reference TRBV5-5 and TRBJ1-5, reads DAGVTQSPTHLIKTRGQQVTLRCSPISGHKSVSWYQQVLGQGPQFIFQYYEKEERGRGNFPDRFSARQFPNYSSELNVNALLLGDSALYLCASSDLGPQHFGDGTRLSIL.

Ten or more counts support this clonotype. The genes are TRBV3-1 and TRBJ1-5, with D unresolved. The CDR3 spans 15 residues. V was trimmed by 1 base and J by 2 bases, leaving 9 bases between them. Germline V gives CDR1 LGHDT, CDR2 YNNKEL (reference sequence). CDR3 in amino acids: CASSQGQFGNQPQHF. The CDR3 region has the DNA TGTGCCAGCAGCCAAGGTCAGTTTGGCAATCAGCCCCAGCATTTT.

This clonotype was recorded many times. The genes are TRBV12-3 or TRBV12-4 and TRBJ2-5, with unresolved D. The CDR3 totals 12 residues. Trimming took 4 bases from V and 4 from J, leaving 7 bases between them. DNA of the CDR3: TGTGCCAGCAGTTCTAGTGGAGAGACCCAGTACTTC. Translation: CASSSSGETQYF.

This clonotype appeared many times. The chain combines TRBV29-1 with TRBJ2-7; the D is unclear. Germline CDR1 is SQVTM and CDR2 is ANQGSEA. The CDR3 has 12 amino acids. Trimming removed 6 bases from V and 1 base from J, with 10 bases in between. The CDR3 DNA is TGCAGCGTCGAAACCTTTTCCTACGAGCAGTACTTC. As protein: CSVETFSYEQYF.

There are a few counts of this clonotype. The chain uses TRBV18 and TRBJ2-5, with 11 bases matching TRBD2. Trimming took 3 bases from V and 4 from J; bases not matched to a gene: 1. The CDR3 has 14 amino acids. Germline-derived CDR1 and CDR2 are KGHSH and LQKENI. CDR3 DNA sequence: TGTGCCAGCTCACCGGGACTAGCGGCAGAGACCCAGTACTTC. This encodes CASSPGLAAETQYF.

This clonotype was counted at least ten times. This chain connects TRBV5-1 to TRBJ2-1; TRBD1 aligns across 10 bases. Germline-derived CDR1 and CDR2 are SGHRS and YFSETQ. The CDR3 spans 14 residues. Losses at the gene ends were 3 bases for V and 8 bases for J; bases not matched to a gene: 5. The CDR3 spells CASSWTGGRYEQFF. The CDR3 region has the DNA TGCGCCAGCAGCTGGACAGGGGGTAGGTATGAGCAGTTCTTC. Full variable domain (remainder filled in from reference TRBV5-1 and TRBJ2-1): KAGVTQTPRYLIKTRGQQVTLSCSPISGHRSVSWYQQTPGQGLQFLFEYFSETQRNKGNFPGRFSGRQFSNSRSEMNVSTLELGDSALYLCASSWTGGRYEQFFGPGTRLTVL.

This clonotype was found many times. The chain has TRBV7-2 and TRBJ1-5; D is unclear. CDR1 and CDR2 from the germline V gene are SGHTA and FQGNSA. The CDR3 extends over 15 amino acids. Deletions cut 1 base from V and 1 base from J, with 8 bases between. The CDR3 protein is CASSLGVASNQPQHF. Written as DNA, the CDR3 is TGTGCCAGCAGCTTAGGGGTAGCGAGCAATCAGCCCCAGCATTTT.

This clonotype was seen ten or more times. The chain is built from TRBV24-1 and TRBJ2-1, with TRBD2 matching over 10 bases. There are 16 residues in the CDR3. Trimming at V came to 3 bases and at J to 6 bases, leaving 7 bases not matched to a gene. Germline values: CDR1 KGHDR, CDR2 SFDVKD. The CDR3 region has the DNA TGTGCCACCAGTGATCGGACTAGCGGCCCTCGCAATGAGCAGTTCTTC. Its translation: CATSDRTSGPRNEQFF.

This clonotype was detected many times. The rearrangement uses TRBV7-2 and TRBJ2-1; a possible D gene is TRBD1 (7 bases). The CDR3 is 15 residues long. Per germline, CDR1 SGHTA and CDR2 FQGNSA. The V end lost 3 bases, the J end lost 9 bases, and 18 bases lay between the germline ends. CDR3 sequence (DNA): TGTGCCAGCAGCTTGGGCGGGGCAGGGGGTATTGAGCAGTTCTTC. Protein sequence: CASSLGGAGGIEQFF.

This clonotype was observed many times. The chain links TRBV20-1 to TRBJ2-5; TRBD2 matches at 12 bases. This CDR3 comprises 17 residues. Germline CDR1 reads DFQATT; CDR2 reads SNEGSKA (reference sequence). V was pared by 0 bases and J by 4 bases, with 9 bases of the junction left unmatched. The CDR3 DNA follows: TGCAGTGCTAGAGATACAACTAGCGGGGGGTGGCGAGAGACCCAGTACTTC. As protein: CSARDTTSGGWRETQYF.

As for this clonotype: A much larger clone differs from this one at a single base, so this may be a read error. The J gene is TRBJ2-5, the V gene TRBV5-4, with TRBD2 identical over 7 bases. This CDR3 comprises 15 residues. CDR1 SGHNT and CDR2 YYREEE come from the germline V gene (reference sequence). Unmatched junction bases numbered 17, after V lost 3 bases and J lost 12 bases. Here the CDR3 reads CASSSVAGARRSKYF. The CDR3 region has the DNA TGTGCCAGCAGCTCTGTAGCGGGCGCCCGAAGGTCCAAGTACTTC. Supplemented by reference TRBV5-4 and TRBJ2-5, the full variable domain reads ETGVTQSPTHLIKTRGQQVTLRCSSQSGHNTVSWYQQALGQGPQFIFQYYREEENGRGNFPPRFSGLQFPNYSSELNVNALELDDSALYLCASSSVAGARRSKYFGPGTRLLVL.

This clonotype was seen repeatedly, ten times or more. V and J are TRBV5-1 and TRBJ1-1; D is unresolved. Germline V gene data show CDR1 as SGHRS and CDR2 as YFSETQ. The germline V and J ends were trimmed by 0 bases and 0 bases, with 12 bases remaining between them. CDR3 length: 16 residues. In DNA form, the CDR3 reads TGCGCCAGCAGCTTGGTTCCGCAGGCGATGAACACTGAAGCTTTCTTT. This translates into CASSLVPQAMNTEAFF.

This clonotype was recorded at least ten times. This chain joins TRBV5-1 and TRBJ2-1; TRBD1 aligns across 8 bases. The CDR3 has 16 residues. Germline CDR1 reads SGHRS; CDR2 reads YFSETQ. V gave up 6 bases and J gave up 1 base; unmatched junction bases: 9. The DNA of the CDR3 is TGCGCCAGCAACCCTCGACAGGGGTCTTCCTACAATGAGCAGTTCTTC. Amino acids: CASNPRQGSSYNEQFF. Together with reference TRBV5-1 and TRBJ2-1, the CDR3 gives the full variable domain: KAGVTQTPRYLIKTRGQQVTLSCSPISGHRSVSWYQQTPGQGLQFLFEYFSETQRNKGNFPGRFSGRQFSNSRSEMNVSTLELGDSALYLCASNPRQGSSYNEQFFGPGTRLTVL.

This clonotype showed up many times. V and J are TRBV28 and TRBJ1-6; 10 nucleotides align to TRBD1. CDR3 size: 18 residues. The J segment lost 10 bases and the V segment lost 4 bases, leaving 16 bases of the junction unmatched. Germline CDR1 reads MDHEN; CDR2 reads SYDVKM. The CDR3 spells CASSSITFDRGRLSPLHF. CDR3 DNA: TGTGCCAGCAGTTCAATCACCTTTGACAGGGGGCGCCTATCACCCCTCCACTTT.

This clonotype has a handful of counts. V gene TRBV20-1 combines with J gene TRBJ2-6; D uncertain. In germline, CDR1 is DFQATT, CDR2 SNEGSKA (reference sequence). The CDR3 consists of 15 residues. The V end was cut by 4 bases, the J end by 2 bases, with 12 bases between. The CDR3 here is CSAITERAGANVLTF. DNA of the CDR3: TGCAGTGCTATCACCGAGAGAGCTGGGGCCAACGTCCTGACTTTC.

Turning to this clonotype: This may come from a read error, since a much larger clone is one base off. The chain carries TRBV12-3 or TRBV12-4 and TRBJ1-5; unclear D gene. The CDR3 consists of 16 residues. The CDR3 DNA reads as TGTGCCAGCAGTTTAGGTGCTCCCGCCGGGGATCAGCCCCATCATTTT. This sequence encodes CASSLGAPAGDQPHHF.